This record looks at one T cell receptor (beta chain) sequence and its context. As yet, its antigen is unknown. Carried by the TCR beta cDNA libraries were unique molecular identifiers. About 500,000 cDNA molecules were obtained per 1 to 10 million input T cells. TCRdb itself ran the PCR reads through MiXCR, one entry per CDR3 protein. Here the sample spans roughly 540,000 distinct CDR3 sequences, 34% being singletons. This specimen comes from a study of post-analysis software for immune sequencing data. Study in general: Multiple sclerosis in the patients followed relapsing-remitting, secondary progressive and progressive-relapsing courses. Overall study findings and caveats: Patients with multiple sclerosis recorded significantly lower normalized Chao1 diversity than controls, the study found. Under F measure analysis, samples from one preparation batch co-clustered strongly. TRBV5-6, TRBV5-1 and TRBV20-1 belonged to a set of about five TRBV segments that were more frequent in patients than controls.

The CDR3 extends over 15 amino acids. Germline CDR1 LGHDT, CDR2 YNNKEL (reference sequence). Trimming took off 1 base at V and 9 bases at J, with 13 bases between the two ends. The sequence came from a girl between 2 and 17 years old with multiple sclerosis. The V and J genes are TRBV3-1 and TRBJ1-6; D possibly corresponds to TRBD1 (5 bases). Sequenced input: blood. CDR3 sequence (DNA): TGTGCCAGCAGCCAAGGTCAGGGCTTTGCTTCACCCCTCCACTTT. It translates to CASSQGQGFASPLHF.